Presented here are 10 T cell receptor beta chains from one specimen sequenced in a study of T cells in Graves' hyperthyroidism and ophthalmopathy. Amplification of TCR beta CDR3 regions used RNA as the template. A set of HTBI primers served as the primers for a first-round RT-PCR of the TCR CDR3. TCRdb called the multiplex PCR reads again in MiXCR, with one record for every CDR3 protein. The sample lists fewer than 850,000 distinct CDR3 sequences; around 16% were seen once. Input material: blood. These receptor sequences come from a man aged 45 to 65 with Graves' hyperthyroidism.

This clonotype was picked up a small number of times. This sequence joins TRBV6-2 or TRBV6-3 and TRBJ2-7, with 8 bases lining up with TRBD2. The CDR3 spans 15 residues. Germline-derived CDR1 and CDR2 are MNHEY and SVGEGT. V dropped 6 bases and J dropped 6; count of bases not matched to a gene: 13. The CDR3 coding sequence is TGTGCCAGCAGACCCCGGGGGGGTGAGAGTGGCGAGCAGTACTTC. Its translation is CASRPRGGESGEQYF.

The chain couples TRBV4-3 to TRBJ2-7; 9 bases fit TRBD1. V was clipped by 4 bases and J by 5 bases; unmatched bases: 9. Germline V lookup: CDR1 LGHNA, CDR2 YSLEER. This CDR3 region has 15 residues. This CDR3 reads CASSPTTGGGDEQYF. CDR3 bases: TGCGCCAGCAGCCCTACAACAGGGGGCGGAGACGAGCAGTACTTC.

This clonotype was found a few times. The gene calls are TRBV20-1 and TRBJ2-7; D may be TRBD2 (5 bases). The germline gives CDR1 DFQATT, CDR2 SNEGSKA (reference sequence). The V gene lost 0 bases and the J gene lost 2 bases, with 14 bases spanning the gap. The CDR3 contains 15 residues. CDR3 in amino acids: CSARDRAVLTYEQYF. DNA for the CDR3: TGCAGTGCTAGAGATCGAGCGGTTCTCACCTACGAGCAGTACTTC.

This clonotype has just a few counts. The chain employs TRBV20-1 and TRBJ1-4; 8 bases fit TRBD1. There are 16 residues in the CDR3. Germline CDR1 and CDR2: DFQATT and SNEGSKA (reference sequence). The trim removed 5 bases at V and 0 bases at J, leaving 8 bases unmatched. The CDR3 sequence is CSAVARTGSTNEKLFF. The CDR3, as DNA: TGCAGTGCTGTAGCCCGGACAGGGTCAACTAATGAAAAACTGTTTTTT.

The chain couples TRBV24-1 to TRBJ2-5, with D perhaps assigned TRBD1 or TRBD2 (5 bases each). The CDR3 is 16 residues long. Trimming took off 3 bases at V and 5 bases at J, with 18 bases between the two ends. Germline V lookup: CDR1 KGHDR, CDR2 SFDVKD. The CDR3 here is CATSDPSGPNGETQYF. DNA of the CDR3: TGTGCCACCAGTGATCCCTCGGGACCCAACGGGGAGACCCAGTACTTC.

This rearrangement joins TRBV5-1 to TRBJ2-1, with 7 bases aligning to TRBD1. There are 19 residues in the CDR3. Losses at the gene ends were 10 bases for V and 2 bases for J; bases not matched to a gene: 24. Germline loops: CDR1 SGHRS, CDR2 YFSETQ. CDR3: CARLLRTGHRFATYNEQFF. CDR3 in DNA: TGCGCCCGCCTCCTCCGGACAGGCCATCGGTTCGCGACCTACAATGAGCAGTTCTTC. The variable domain in full, with the rest retrieved from reference TRBV5-1 and TRBJ2-1, is KAGVTQTPRYLIKTRGQQVTLSCSPISGHRSVSWYQQTPGQGLQFLFEYFSETQRNKGNFPGRFSGRQFSNSRSEMNVSTLELGDSALYLCARLLRTGHRFATYNEQFFGPGTRLTVL.

This clonotype was picked up a small number of times. The chain joins TRBV29-1 to TRBJ2-1, with D hard to call. The germline V and J ends were trimmed by 2 bases and 2 bases, with 13 bases remaining between them. The CDR3 is 15 amino acids. Per germline, CDR1 SQVTM and CDR2 ANQGSEA. The CDR3 spells CSVELGQRTYNEQFF. The CDR3 bases are TGCAGCGTTGAATTGGGTCAACGCACCTACAATGAGCAGTTCTTC.

This clonotype was picked up many times. The genes are TRBV12-3 or TRBV12-4 and TRBJ2-7; the D is unclear. The CDR3 length is 12 residues. V lost 6 bases to trimming and J lost 3 bases, with 9 bases between them. The CDR3 spells CASSPNSYEQYF. The CDR3 nucleotides are TGTGCCAGCAGCCCTAACAGCTACGAGCAGTACTTC.

This clonotype was seen at least ten times. V is TRBV12-3 or TRBV12-4 and J is TRBJ1-2; unclear D gene. The germline V and J ends were trimmed by 5 bases and 8 bases, with 12 bases remaining between them. The CDR3 consists of 12 residues. In DNA form, the CDR3 reads TGTGCCAGCAGTCCCATGGCAGCGGGCTACACCTTC. Residues: CASSPMAAGYTF.

Comment on this clonotype: A much more abundant neighbour one base away suggests this may be a read error. This chain links TRBV2 with TRBJ2-5; no definite D call. This CDR3 contains 13 residues. Germline-derived CDR1 and CDR2 are SNHLY and FYNNEI. CDR3 DNA: TGTGTCAGCAGTGAATATGCAGCAGAGACCCAGTACTTC. This codes for CVSSEYAAETQYF.